This T cell receptor (beta chain) was recovered during a study of prognosis after radiotherapy for stage I lung cancer. At the level of the study: In total, around 13 men and about six women took part as patients, aged roughly 53 to 85 with a median of around 70 years.

General observations from the study: Nobody established whether the expanded TCR clones were specific to the tumor.

Two-round multiplex PCR on genomic DNA was the method by which TCR beta CDR3 was amplified. Amplification in first-round PCR relied on primers specific to each TRBV and TRBJ gene. TCRdb reprocessed the multiplex PCR reads with MiXCR, giving one entry per CDR3 protein. The top ten hold 60% to 80% of the sample, which has over 20,000 distinct CDR3 sequences, approximately 35% seen once. Comment on this clonotype: Its specificity is unknown.

The CDR3 runs 13 residues. Per the germline V gene, CDR1 is MNHNS and CDR2 is SASEGT. V shed 5 bases and J shed 3 bases, with 10 bases lying between them. The receptor comes from a donor aged 50 or older with non-small cell lung cancer. The sequences come from PBMCs, collected before or after stereotactic body radiation therapy (not recorded which). The chain uses TRBV6-1 and TRBJ1-1, with D maybe TRBD1 (6 bases). The CDR3 region has the DNA TGTGCCAGCAGTCCGGACAGCCACACTGAAGCTTTCTTT. Its protein is CASSPDSHTEAFF.